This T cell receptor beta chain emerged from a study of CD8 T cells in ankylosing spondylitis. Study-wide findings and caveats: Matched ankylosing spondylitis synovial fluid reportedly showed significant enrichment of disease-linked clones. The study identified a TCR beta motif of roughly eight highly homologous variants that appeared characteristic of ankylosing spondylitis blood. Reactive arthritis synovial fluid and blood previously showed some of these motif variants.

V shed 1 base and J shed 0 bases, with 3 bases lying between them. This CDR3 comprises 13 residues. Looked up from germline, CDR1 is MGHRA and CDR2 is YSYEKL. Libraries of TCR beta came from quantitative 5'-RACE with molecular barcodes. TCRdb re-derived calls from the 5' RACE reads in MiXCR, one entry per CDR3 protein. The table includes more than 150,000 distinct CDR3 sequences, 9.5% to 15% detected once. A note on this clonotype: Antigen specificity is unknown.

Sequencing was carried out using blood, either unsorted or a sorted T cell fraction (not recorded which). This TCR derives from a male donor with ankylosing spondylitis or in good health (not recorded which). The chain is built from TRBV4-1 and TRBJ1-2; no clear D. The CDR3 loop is CASSQAANYGYTF. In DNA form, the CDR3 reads TGCGCCAGCAGCCAAGCAGCTAACTATGGCTACACCTTC.